This T cell receptor (beta chain) originates from a study of T-cell reconstitution after alpha-beta-depleted transplantation in children. TCRbeta library preparation incorporated unique molecular identifiers. TCRdb reprocessed the PCR reads via MiXCR and lists one record per CDR3 protein. The sample has some 400,000 distinct CDR3 sequences; about 20% are singletons. The sequenced sample was PBMCs from the stem cell graft donor, obtained from the stem cell graft. The sequence derives from a human donor who donated a stem cell graft to a child with acute myeloid leukemia.

In DNA form, the CDR3 reads TGCGCCAGCAGCCAGACTAGCGTACCGAACACCGGGGAGCTGTTTTTT. Amino acid sequence: CASSQTSVPNTGELFF. V usage is TRBV4-1 and J usage is TRBJ2-2; TRBD2 matches at 8 bases. This CDR3 is built from 16 residues. Germline assignment: CDR1 MGHRA and CDR2 YSYEKL. The V segment lost 3 bases and the J segment 0 bases; nucleotides outside the gene matches: 3.